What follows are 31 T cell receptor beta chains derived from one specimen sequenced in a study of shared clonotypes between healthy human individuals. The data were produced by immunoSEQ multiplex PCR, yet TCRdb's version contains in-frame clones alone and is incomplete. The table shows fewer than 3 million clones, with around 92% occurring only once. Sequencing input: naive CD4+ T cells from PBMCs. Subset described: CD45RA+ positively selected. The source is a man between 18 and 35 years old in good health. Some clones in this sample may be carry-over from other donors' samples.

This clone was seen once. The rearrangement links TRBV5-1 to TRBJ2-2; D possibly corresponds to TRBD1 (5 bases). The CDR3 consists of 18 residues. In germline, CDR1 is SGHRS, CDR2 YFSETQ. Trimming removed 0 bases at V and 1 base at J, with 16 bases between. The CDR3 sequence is CASSLAGQAQGNTGELFF. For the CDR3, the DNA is TGCGCCAGCAGCTTGGCCGGCCAGGCCCAGGGGAACACCGGGGAGCTGTTTTTT.

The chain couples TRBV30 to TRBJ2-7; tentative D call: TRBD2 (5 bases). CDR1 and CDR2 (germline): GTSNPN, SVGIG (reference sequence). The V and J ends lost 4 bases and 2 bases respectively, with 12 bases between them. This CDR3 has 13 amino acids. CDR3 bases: TGTGCCTGGATATCGGGGTTTACCTACGAGCAGTACTTC. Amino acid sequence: CAWISGFTYEQYF.

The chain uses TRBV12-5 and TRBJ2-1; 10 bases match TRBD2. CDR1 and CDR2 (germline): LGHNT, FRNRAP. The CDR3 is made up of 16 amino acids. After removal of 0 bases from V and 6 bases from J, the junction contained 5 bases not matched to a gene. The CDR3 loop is CASGLVLAGAINEQFF. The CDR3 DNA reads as TGTGCTAGTGGTTTGGTTCTAGCGGGGGCTATCAATGAGCAGTTCTTC.

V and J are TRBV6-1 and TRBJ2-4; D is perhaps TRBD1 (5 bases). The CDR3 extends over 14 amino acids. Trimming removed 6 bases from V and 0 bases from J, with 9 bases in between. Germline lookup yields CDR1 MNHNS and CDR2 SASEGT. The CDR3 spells CASRTALAKNIQYF. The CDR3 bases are TGTGCCAGCAGGACAGCGTTAGCCAAAAACATTCAGTACTTC.

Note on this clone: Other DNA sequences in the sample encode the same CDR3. The CDR3 sequence: CASSLRGNSYEQYF. The CDR3 DNA sequence: TGCGCCAGCAGCTTACGAGGGAACTCCTACGAGCAGTACTTC. The J gene is TRBJ2-7, the V gene TRBV5-1; a possible D gene is TRBD2 (5 bases). The CDR3 length is 14 residues. The V gene's germline CDR1 is SGHRS and CDR2 YFSETQ. The V gene lost 2 bases and the J gene lost 0 bases, with 9 bases spanning the gap.

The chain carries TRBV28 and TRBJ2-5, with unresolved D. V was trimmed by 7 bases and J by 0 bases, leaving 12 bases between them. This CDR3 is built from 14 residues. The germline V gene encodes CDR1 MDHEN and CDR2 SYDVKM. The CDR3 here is CASTPPQDQETQYF. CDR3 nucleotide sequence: TGTGCCAGCACCCCTCCCCAGGACCAAGAGACCCAGTACTTC.

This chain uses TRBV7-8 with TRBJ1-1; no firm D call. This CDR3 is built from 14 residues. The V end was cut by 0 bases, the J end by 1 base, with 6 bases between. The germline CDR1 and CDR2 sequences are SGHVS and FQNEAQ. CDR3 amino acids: CASSLAPSNTEAFF. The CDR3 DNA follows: TGTGCCAGCAGCTTAGCACCGTCGAACACTGAAGCTTTCTTT.

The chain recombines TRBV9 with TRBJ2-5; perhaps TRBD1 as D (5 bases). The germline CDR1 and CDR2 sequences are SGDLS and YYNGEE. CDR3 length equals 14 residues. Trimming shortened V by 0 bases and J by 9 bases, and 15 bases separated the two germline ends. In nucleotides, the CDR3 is TGTGCCAGCAGCGTAGTAGGGGTGGGGCATCCCCAGTACTTC. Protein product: CASSVVGVGHPQYF.

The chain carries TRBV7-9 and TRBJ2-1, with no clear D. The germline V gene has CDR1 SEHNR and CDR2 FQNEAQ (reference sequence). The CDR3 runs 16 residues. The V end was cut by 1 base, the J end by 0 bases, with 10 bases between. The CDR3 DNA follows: TGTGCCAGCAGCTTAGGGCACCTTATCTCCTACAATGAGCAGTTCTTC. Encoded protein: CASSLGHLISYNEQFF. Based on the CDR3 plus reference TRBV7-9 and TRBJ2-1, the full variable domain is DTGVSQNPRHKITKRGQNVTFRCDPISEHNRLYWYRQTLGQGPEFLTYFQNEAQLEKSRLLSDRFSAERPKGSFSTLEIQRTEQGDSAMYLCASSLGHLISYNEQFFGPGTRLTVL.

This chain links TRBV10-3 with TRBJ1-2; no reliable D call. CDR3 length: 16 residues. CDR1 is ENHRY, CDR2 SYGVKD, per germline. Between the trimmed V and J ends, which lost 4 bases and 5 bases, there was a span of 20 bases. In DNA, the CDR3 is TGTGCCATCAGTGGGATGGAAGGCTCCCCGGGTTATGGCTACACCTTC. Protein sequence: CAISGMEGSPGYGYTF.

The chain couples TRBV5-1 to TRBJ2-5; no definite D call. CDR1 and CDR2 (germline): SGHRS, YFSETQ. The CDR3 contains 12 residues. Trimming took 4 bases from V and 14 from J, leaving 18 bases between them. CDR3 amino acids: CASSPSFDQLYF. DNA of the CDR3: TGCGCCAGCAGCCCTTCCTTCGATCAGTTATACTTC.

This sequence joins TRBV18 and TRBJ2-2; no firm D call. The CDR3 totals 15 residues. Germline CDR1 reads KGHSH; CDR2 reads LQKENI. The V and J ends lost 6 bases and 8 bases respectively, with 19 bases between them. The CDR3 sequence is CASSPDSGPVGELFF. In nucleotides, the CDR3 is TGTGCCAGCTCTCCCGACTCCGGTCCTGTTGGGGAGCTGTTTTTT.

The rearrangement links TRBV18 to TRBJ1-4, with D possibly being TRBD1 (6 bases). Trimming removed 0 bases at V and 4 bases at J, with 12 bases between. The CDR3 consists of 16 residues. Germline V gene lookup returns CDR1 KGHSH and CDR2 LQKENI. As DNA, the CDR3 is TGTGCCAGCTCACCACCAAACAGGGAATTTAATGAAAAACTGTTTTTT. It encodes CASSPPNREFNEKLFF.

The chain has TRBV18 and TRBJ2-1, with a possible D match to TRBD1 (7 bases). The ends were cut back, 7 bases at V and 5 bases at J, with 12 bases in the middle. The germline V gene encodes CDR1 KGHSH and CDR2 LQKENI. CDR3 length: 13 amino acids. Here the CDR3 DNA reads TGTGCCAGCTACCTCAGGGGGGACAATGAGCAGTTCTTC. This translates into CASYLRGDNEQFF.

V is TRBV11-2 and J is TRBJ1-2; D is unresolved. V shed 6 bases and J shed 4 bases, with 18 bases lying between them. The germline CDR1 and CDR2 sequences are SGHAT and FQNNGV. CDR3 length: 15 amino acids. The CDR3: CASRQSTFRLYGYTF. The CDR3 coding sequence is TGTGCCAGCAGACAATCGACCTTCCGGCTCTATGGCTACACCTTC.

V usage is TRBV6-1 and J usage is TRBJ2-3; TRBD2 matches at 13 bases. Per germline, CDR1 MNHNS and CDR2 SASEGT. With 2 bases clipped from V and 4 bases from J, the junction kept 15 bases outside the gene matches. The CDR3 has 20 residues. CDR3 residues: CASSETRGWTSGRRADTQYF. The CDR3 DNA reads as TGTGCCAGCAGTGAAACGAGGGGATGGACTAGCGGGAGAAGGGCAGATACGCAGTATTTT.

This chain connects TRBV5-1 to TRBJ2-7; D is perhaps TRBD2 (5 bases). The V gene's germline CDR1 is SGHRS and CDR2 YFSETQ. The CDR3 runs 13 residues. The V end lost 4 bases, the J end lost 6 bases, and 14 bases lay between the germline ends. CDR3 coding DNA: TGCGCCAGCAGCCGTGACCCCAGCGGCGAGCAGTACTTC. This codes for CASSRDPSGEQYF. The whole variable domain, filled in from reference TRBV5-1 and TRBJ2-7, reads KAGVTQTPRYLIKTRGQQVTLSCSPISGHRSVSWYQQTPGQGLQFLFEYFSETQRNKGNFPGRFSGRQFSNSRSEMNVSTLELGDSALYLCASSRDPSGEQYFGPGTRLTVT.

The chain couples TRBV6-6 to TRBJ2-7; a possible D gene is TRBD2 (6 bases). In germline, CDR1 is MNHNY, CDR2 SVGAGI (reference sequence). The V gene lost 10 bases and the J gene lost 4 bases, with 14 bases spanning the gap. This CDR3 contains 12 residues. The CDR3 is CATRTGEYEQYF. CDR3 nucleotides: TGTGCCACCAGGACGGGAGAGTACGAGCAGTACTTC.

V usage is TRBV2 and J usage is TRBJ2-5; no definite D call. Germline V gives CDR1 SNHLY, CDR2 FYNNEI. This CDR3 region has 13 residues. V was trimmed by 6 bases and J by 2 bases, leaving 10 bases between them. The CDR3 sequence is CASRGAYQETQYF. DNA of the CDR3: TGTGCCAGCAGGGGCGCGTATCAAGAGACCCAGTACTTC.

CDR3 in amino acids: CASSLGLMEADTQYF. The CDR3 coding sequence is TGTGCCAGCAGTTTAGGTCTGATGGAGGCAGATACGCAGTATTTT. The rearrangement joins TRBV28 to TRBJ2-3, with D maybe TRBD2 (5 bases). The V and J ends lost 2 bases and 4 bases respectively, with 13 bases between them. This CDR3 has 15 amino acids. Germline values: CDR1 MDHEN, CDR2 SYDVKM.

CDR3 in DNA: TGTGCCAGCAGCTTGAAAGACAGTCTTCCCCAGTACTTC. Its protein is CASSLKDSLPQYF. The J gene is TRBJ2-5, the V gene TRBV5-6; D perhaps matches TRBD1 (5 bases). The V end was cut by 1 base, the J end by 9 bases, with 13 bases between. CDR3 length equals 13 residues. Germline V gene sequence: CDR1 SGHDT, CDR2 YYEEEE.

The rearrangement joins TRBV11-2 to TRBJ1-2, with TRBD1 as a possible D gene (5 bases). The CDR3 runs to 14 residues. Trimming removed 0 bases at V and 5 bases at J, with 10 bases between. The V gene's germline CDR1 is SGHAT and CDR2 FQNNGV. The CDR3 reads CASSLERGPYGYTF. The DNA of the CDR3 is TGTGCCAGCAGCTTAGAAAGGGGACCGTATGGCTACACCTTC.

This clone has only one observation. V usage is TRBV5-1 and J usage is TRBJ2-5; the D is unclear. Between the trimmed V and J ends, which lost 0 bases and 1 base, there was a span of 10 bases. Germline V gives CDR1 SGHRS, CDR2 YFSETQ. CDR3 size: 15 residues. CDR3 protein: CASSLAEGFQETQYF. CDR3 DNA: TGCGCCAGCAGCTTGGCCGAAGGGTTCCAAGAGACCCAGTACTTC.

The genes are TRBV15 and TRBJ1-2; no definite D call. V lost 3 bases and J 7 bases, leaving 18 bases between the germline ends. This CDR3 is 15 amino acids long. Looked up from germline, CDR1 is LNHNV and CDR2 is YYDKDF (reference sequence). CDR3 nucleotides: TGTGCCACCAGCAGGGATCGTCCGGGCCGGGGTGGCTACACCTTC. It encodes CATSRDRPGRGGYTF.

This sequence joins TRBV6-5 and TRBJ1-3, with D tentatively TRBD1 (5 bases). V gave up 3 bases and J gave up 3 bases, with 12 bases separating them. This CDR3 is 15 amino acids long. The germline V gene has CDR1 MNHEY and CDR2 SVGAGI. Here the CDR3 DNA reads TGTGCCAGCAGTTATCGCGGGGCGAATGGAAACACCATATATTTT. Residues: CASSYRGANGNTIYF.

The CDR3 nucleotides read TGCGCCAGCAGCTCCGGGACTAGCGGGCCAGATACGCAGTATTTT. The encoded protein is CASSSGTSGPDTQYF. The rearrangement joins TRBV5-1 to TRBJ2-3, with 12 bases matching TRBD2. With 3 bases clipped from V and 4 bases from J, the junction kept 3 bases outside the gene matches. This CDR3 spans 15 amino acids. Looked up from germline, CDR1 is SGHRS and CDR2 is YFSETQ.

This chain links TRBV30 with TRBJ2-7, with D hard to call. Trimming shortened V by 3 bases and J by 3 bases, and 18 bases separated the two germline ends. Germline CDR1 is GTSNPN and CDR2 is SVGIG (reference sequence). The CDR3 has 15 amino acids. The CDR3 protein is CAWSAKQTPNYEQYF. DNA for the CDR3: TGTGCCTGGAGCGCTAAGCAGACACCCAACTACGAGCAGTACTTC.

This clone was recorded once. The chain's CDR3 is CASSMGTGGTEAFF. The DNA for the CDR3 is TGTGCCAGTAGTATGGGGACAGGGGGCACTGAAGCTTTCTTT. The chain recombines TRBV19 with TRBJ1-1, with 11 bases matching TRBD1. V trimming: 3 bases; J trimming: 4 bases; junction bases outside the gene matches: 1. The CDR3 has 14 residues. The germline V gene has CDR1 LNHDA and CDR2 SQIVND (reference sequence).

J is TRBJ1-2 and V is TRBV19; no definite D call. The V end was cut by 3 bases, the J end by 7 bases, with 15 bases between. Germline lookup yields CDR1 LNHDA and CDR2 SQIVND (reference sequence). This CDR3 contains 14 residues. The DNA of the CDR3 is TGTGCCAGTAGTATTCCAGGACCACAACGTGGCTACACCTTC. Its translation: CASSIPGPQRGYTF.

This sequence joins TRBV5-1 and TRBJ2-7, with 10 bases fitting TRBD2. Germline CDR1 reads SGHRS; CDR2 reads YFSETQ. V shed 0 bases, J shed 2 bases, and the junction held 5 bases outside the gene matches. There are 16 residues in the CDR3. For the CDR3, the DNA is TGCGCCAGCAGCTTGGAGCCTAGCGGGAGTACCTACGAGCAGTACTTC. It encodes CASSLEPSGSTYEQYF.

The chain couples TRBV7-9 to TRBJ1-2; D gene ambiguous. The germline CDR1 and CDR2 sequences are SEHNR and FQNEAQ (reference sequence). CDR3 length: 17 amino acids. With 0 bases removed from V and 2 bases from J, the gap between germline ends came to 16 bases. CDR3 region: CASSLARSQTENYGYTF. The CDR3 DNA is TGTGCCAGCAGCTTAGCAAGGTCACAAACCGAAAACTATGGCTACACCTTC.